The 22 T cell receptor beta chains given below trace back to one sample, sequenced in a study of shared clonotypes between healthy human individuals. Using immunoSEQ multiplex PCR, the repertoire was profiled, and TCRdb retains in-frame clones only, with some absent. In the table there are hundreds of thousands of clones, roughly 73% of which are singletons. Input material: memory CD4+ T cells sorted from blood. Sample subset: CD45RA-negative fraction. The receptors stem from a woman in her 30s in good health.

The CDR3 nucleotides are TGTGCCAGCAGCCCCCTGGCGTCGTATCCCAATGAGCAGTTCTTC. Its translation is CASSPLASYPNEQFF. This sequence joins TRBV27 and TRBJ2-1; D ambiguous. Germline CDR1 MNHEY, CDR2 SMNVEV (reference sequence). The CDR3 consists of 15 residues. The V and J ends lost 6 bases and 6 bases respectively, with 18 bases between them.

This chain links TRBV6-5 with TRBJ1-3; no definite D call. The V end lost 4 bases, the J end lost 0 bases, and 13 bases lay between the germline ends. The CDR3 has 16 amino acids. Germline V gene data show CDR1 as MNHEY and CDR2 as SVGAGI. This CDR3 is CASSWMTAFSGNTIYF. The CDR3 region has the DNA TGTGCCAGCAGTTGGATGACGGCTTTCTCTGGAAACACCATATATTTT.

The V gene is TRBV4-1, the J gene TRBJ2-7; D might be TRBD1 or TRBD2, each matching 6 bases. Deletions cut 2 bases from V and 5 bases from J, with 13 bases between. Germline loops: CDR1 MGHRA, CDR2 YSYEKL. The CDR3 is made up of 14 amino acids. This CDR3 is CASSQTGTHHEQYF. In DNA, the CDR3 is TGCGCCAGCAGCCAAACAGGGACTCACCACGAGCAGTACTTC.

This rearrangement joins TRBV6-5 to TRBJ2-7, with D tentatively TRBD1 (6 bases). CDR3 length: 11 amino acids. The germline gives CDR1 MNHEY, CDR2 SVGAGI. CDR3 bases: TGTGCAACCAGGGGTCCTCGAGAGCAGTACTTC. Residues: CATRGPREQYF.

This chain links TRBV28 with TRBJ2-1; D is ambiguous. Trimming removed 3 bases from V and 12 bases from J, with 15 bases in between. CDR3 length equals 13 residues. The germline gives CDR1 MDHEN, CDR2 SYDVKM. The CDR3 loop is CASSFNPLGGQFF. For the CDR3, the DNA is TGTGCCAGCAGTTTTAACCCTTTGGGTGGGCAGTTCTTC. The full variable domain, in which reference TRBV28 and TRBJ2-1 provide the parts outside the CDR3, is DVKVTQSSRYLVKRTGEKVFLECVQDMDHENMFWYRQDPGLGLRLIYFSYDVKMKEKGDIPEGYSVSREKKERFSLILESASTNQTSMYLCASSFNPLGGQFFGPGTRLTVL.

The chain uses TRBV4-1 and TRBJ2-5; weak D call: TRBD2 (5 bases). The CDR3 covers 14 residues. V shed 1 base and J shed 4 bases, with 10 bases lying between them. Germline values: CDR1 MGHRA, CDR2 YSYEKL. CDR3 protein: CASSQAVAGETQYF. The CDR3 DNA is TGCGCCAGCAGCCAAGCCGTTGCGGGAGAGACCCAGTACTTC.

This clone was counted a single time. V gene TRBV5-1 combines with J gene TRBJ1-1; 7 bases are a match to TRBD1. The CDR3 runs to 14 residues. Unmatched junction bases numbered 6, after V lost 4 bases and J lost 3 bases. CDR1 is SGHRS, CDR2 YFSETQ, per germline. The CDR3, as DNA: TGCGCCAGCAGCCGTCATACAGGGGACACTGAAGCTTTCTTT. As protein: CASSRHTGDTEAFF.

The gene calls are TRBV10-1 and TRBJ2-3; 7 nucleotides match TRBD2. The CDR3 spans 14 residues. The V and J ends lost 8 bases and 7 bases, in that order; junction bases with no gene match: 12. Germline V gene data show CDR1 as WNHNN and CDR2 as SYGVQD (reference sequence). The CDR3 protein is CASPQREGEYTQYF. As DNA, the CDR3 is TGCGCCAGCCCTCAGCGGGAAGGGGAGTATACGCAGTATTTT.

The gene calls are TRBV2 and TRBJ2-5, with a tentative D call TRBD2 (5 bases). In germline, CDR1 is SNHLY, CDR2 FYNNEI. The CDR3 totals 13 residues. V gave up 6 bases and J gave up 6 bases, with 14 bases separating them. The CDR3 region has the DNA TGTGCCAGCAGCCGAGGGCTAGCACAGACCCAGTACTTC. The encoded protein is CASSRGLAQTQYF.

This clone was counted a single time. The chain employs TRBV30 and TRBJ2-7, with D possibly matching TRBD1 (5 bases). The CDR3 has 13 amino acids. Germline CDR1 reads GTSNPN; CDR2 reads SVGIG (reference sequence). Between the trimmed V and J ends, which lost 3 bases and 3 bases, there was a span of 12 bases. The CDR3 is CAWRKGNRYEQYF. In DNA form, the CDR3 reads TGTGCCTGGAGGAAGGGGAACCGCTACGAGCAGTACTTC.

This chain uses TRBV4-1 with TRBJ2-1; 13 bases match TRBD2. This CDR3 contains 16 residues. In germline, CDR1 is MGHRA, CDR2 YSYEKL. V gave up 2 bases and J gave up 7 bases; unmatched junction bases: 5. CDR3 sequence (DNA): TGCGCCAGCAGCCAACCGACTAGCGGGAGGACTAATGAGCAGTTCTTC. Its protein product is CASSQPTSGRTNEQFF.

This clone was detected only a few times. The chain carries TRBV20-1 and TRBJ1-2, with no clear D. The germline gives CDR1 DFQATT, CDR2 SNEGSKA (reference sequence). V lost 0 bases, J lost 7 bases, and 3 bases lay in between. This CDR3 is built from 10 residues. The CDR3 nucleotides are TGCAGTGCTAGAGAAAGTGGCTACACCTTC. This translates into CSARESGYTF.

The chain's CDR3 is CASSWYHGAGGSYNEQFF. The CDR3, as DNA: TGTGCCAGCAGCTGGTACCACGGGGCGGGAGGCTCCTACAATGAGCAGTTCTTC. The chain uses TRBV5-8 and TRBJ2-1; 8 nucleotides align to TRBD2. CDR1 and CDR2 from the germline V gene are SGHTS and YDEGEE. This CDR3 is built from 18 residues. The V and J ends lost 3 bases and 0 bases, in that order; junction bases with no gene match: 11.

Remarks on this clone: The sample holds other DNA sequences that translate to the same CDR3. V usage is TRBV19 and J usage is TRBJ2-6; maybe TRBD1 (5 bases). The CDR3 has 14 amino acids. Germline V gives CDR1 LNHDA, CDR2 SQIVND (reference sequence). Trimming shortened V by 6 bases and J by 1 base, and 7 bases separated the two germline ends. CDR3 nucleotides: TGTGCCAGTAGCCAGGGTTCTGGGGCCAACGTCCTGACTTTC. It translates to CASSQGSGANVLTF. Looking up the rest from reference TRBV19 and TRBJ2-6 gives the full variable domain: DGGITQSPKYLFRKEGQNVTLSCEQNLNHDAMYWYRQDPGQGLRLIYYSQIVNDFQKGDIAEGYSVSREKKESFPLTVTSAQKNPTAFYLCASSQGSGANVLTFGAGSRLTVL.

Here the CDR3 DNA reads TGTGCCAGCAGCGTCCGCCCACTAGCGAATGAGCAGTTCTTC. This translates into CASSVRPLANEQFF. The chain carries TRBV9 and TRBJ2-1, with 7 bases matching TRBD2. The CDR3 covers 14 residues. Germline lookup yields CDR1 SGDLS and CDR2 YYNGEE. Trimming took 2 bases from V and 7 from J; bases not matched to a gene: 6. Full variable domain (rest looked up from reference TRBV9 and TRBJ2-1): DSGVTQTPKHLITATGQRVTLRCSPRSGDLSVYWYQQSLDQGLQFLIQYYNGEERAKGNILERFSAQQFPDLHSELNLSSLELGDSALYFCASSVRPLANEQFFGPGTRLTVL.

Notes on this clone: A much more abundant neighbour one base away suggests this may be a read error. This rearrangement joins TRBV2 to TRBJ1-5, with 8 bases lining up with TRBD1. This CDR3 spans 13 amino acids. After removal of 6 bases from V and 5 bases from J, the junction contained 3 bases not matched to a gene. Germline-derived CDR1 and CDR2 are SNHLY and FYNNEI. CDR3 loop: CASRETGDQPQHF. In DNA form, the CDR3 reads TGTGCCAGCAGGGAGACAGGGGATCAGCCCCAGCATTTT.

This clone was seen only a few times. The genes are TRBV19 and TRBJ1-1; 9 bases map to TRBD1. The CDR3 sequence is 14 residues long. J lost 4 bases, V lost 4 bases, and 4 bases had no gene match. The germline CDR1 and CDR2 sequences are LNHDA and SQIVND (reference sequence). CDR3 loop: CASSRDREVTEAFF. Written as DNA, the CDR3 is TGTGCCAGTAGTAGGGACAGGGAAGTCACTGAAGCTTTCTTT.

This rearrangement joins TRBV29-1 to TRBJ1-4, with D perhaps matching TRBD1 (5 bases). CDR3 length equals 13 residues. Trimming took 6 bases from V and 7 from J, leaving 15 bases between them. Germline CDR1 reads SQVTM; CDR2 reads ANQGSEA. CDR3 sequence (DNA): TGCAGCGTAAAAGTGGGGGGTAGTGAAAAACTGTTTTTT. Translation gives CSVKVGGSEKLFF.

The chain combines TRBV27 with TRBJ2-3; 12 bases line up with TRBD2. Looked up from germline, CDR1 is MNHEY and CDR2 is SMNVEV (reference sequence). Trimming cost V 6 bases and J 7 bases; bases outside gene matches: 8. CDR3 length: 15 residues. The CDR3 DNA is TGTGCCAGCAGAACCGGGACTAGCGGGTTATATACGCAGTATTTT. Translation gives CASRTGTSGLYTQYF.

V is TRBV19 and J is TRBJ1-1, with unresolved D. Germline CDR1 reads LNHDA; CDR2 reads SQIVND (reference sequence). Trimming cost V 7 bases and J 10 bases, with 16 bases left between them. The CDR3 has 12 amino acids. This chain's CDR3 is CASIAGERGAFF. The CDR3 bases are TGTGCCAGTATAGCGGGAGAGAGAGGAGCTTTCTTT.

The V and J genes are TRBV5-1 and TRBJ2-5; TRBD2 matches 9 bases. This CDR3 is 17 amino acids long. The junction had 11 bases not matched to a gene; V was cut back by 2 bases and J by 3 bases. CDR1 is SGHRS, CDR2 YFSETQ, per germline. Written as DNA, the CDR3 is TGCGCCAGCAGCTTCCCCGCTAGCGGGATATTCGAAGAGACCCAGTACTTC. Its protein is CASSFPASGIFEETQYF. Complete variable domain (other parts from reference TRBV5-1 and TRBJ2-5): KAGVTQTPRYLIKTRGQQVTLSCSPISGHRSVSWYQQTPGQGLQFLFEYFSETQRNKGNFPGRFSGRQFSNSRSEMNVSTLELGDSALYLCASSFPASGIFEETQYFGPGTRLLVL.

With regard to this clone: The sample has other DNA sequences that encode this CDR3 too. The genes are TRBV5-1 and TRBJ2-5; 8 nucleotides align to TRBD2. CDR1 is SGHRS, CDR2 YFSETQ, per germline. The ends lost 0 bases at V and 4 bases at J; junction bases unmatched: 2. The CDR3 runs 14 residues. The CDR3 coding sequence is TGCGCCAGCAGCTTGGTAGCGGGAAGAGAGACCCAGTACTTC. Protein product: CASSLVAGRETQYF.